These 20 T cell receptor beta chains came from one sample sequenced in a study of blood T cell repertoires in COVID-19. The method was immunoSEQ multiplex PCR; TCRdb's version includes in-frame clones alone and lacks a portion of them. The data hold some 190,000 clones, with roughly 84% observed a single time. The sequenced sample consisted of PBMCs or T cells enriched from blood (not recorded which). All receptors come from a woman under 40 who had been exposed to COVID-19.

V and J are TRBV27 and TRBJ2-7; a possible D gene is TRBD1 (6 bases). Germline CDR1 MNHEY, CDR2 SMNVEV (reference sequence). V was trimmed by 6 bases and J by 4 bases, leaving 13 bases between them. The CDR3 extends over 13 amino acids. CDR3 DNA sequence: TGTGCCAGCAGCTCGAGGCAGGGGTACGAGCAGTACTTC. Its translation: CASSSRQGYEQYF.

This clone was found once. J is TRBJ1-1 and V is TRBV15; D is unresolved. The germline V gene has CDR1 LNHNV and CDR2 YYDKDF (reference sequence). Trimming cost V 9 bases and J 3 bases, with 14 bases left between them. The CDR3 is 13 residues long. The CDR3 sequence is CATVEGADTEAFF. The CDR3, as DNA: TGTGCCACTGTAGAGGGTGCGGACACTGAAGCTTTCTTT.

The chain combines TRBV11-2 with TRBJ2-7; no clear D gene. Deletions cut 0 bases from V and 6 bases from J, with 6 bases between. The CDR3 is 12 amino acids. CDR1 and CDR2 (germline): SGHAT, FQNNGV. The CDR3 DNA reads TGTGCCAGCAGCTTAGATCGTTTCGAGCAGTACTTC. Translation: CASSLDRFEQYF. The whole variable domain, filled in from reference TRBV11-2 and TRBJ2-7, reads EAGVAQSPRYKIIEKRQSVAFWCNPISGHATLYWYQQILGQGPKLLIQFQNNGVVDDSQLPKDRFSAERLKGVDSTLKIQPAKLEDSAVYLCASSLDRFEQYFGPGTRLTVT.

The V and J genes are TRBV10-3 and TRBJ2-1; TRBD2 matches at 8 bases. The V segment lost 0 bases and the J segment 9 bases; nucleotides outside the gene matches: 7. The CDR3 length is 15 residues. Per germline, CDR1 ENHRY and CDR2 SYGVKD. CDR3 in amino acids: CAISESRGGPGEQFF. CDR3 in DNA: TGTGCCATCAGTGAGTCCCGGGGGGGGCCCGGTGAGCAGTTCTTC.

In its sample, this clone was seen a few times. The chain combines TRBV5-6 with TRBJ2-7; TRBD2 matches at 7 bases. Germline values: CDR1 SGHDT, CDR2 YYEEEE. J lost 1 base, V lost 4 bases, and 8 bases had no gene match. CDR3 size: 15 residues. CDR3 bases: TGTGCCAGCAGCCCCGTCAGCGGGGCGTCCTACGAGCAGTACTTC. Encoded protein: CASSPVSGASYEQYF.

The chain couples TRBV6-5 to TRBJ1-2, with D unresolved. Trimming removed 6 bases from V and 2 bases from J, with 13 bases in between. CDR3 length equals 14 residues. Germline lookup yields CDR1 MNHEY and CDR2 SVGAGI. The CDR3 DNA sequence: TGTGCCAGCAGAGACGCGGCGGGGAACTATGGCTACACCTTC. It codes for CASRDAAGNYGYTF.

The chain couples TRBV19 to TRBJ1-5, with unresolved D. V dropped 3 bases and J dropped 3 bases, with 9 bases sitting between them. The germline CDR1 and CDR2 sequences are LNHDA and SQIVND (reference sequence). This CDR3 contains 14 residues. CDR3 residues: CASSIITVNQPQHF. CDR3 bases: TGTGCCAGTAGTATCATAACAGTCAATCAGCCCCAGCATTTT.

The J gene is TRBJ2-5, the V gene TRBV7-2, with TRBD2 matching over 9 bases. Germline values: CDR1 SGHTA, CDR2 FQGNSA. The CDR3 has 15 residues. Unmatched junction bases numbered 10, after V lost 4 bases and J lost 7 bases. CDR3 sequence reads: CASSSSVAGVGTQYF. The CDR3 bases are TGTGCCAGCAGCTCTTCCGTAGCGGGGGTGGGGACCCAGTACTTC.

Points on this clone: This sample also contains other DNA sequences that code for the same CDR3. V usage is TRBV19 and J usage is TRBJ1-1; D perhaps matches TRBD1 (6 bases). The germline V gene encodes CDR1 LNHDA and CDR2 SQIVND (reference sequence). The CDR3 is 14 amino acids. Trimming took 3 bases from V and 4 from J, leaving 12 bases between them. The CDR3 reads CASSIGGGGTEAFF. The CDR3 bases are TGTGCCAGTAGTATTGGGGGAGGGGGCACTGAAGCTTTCTTT.

The chain employs TRBV3-1 (or the pseudogene TRBV3-2) and TRBJ2-7; weak D call: TRBD2 (6 bases). Germline CDR1 reads LGHDT; CDR2 reads YNNKEL (reference sequence). V was trimmed by 1 base and J by 0 bases, leaving 13 bases between them. The length of the CDR3 is 16 residues. The CDR3 spells CASSQAPGLRSYEQYF. The CDR3, as DNA: TGTGCCAGCAGCCAAGCTCCGGGACTTCGCTCCTACGAGCAGTACTTC.

The V call is TRBV4-2, the J call TRBJ1-4; no clear D gene. CDR1 is LGHNA and CDR2 is YNFKEQ in the germline V gene. This CDR3 is 13 amino acids long. Trimming left V 3 bases short and J 7 bases short, with 9 bases between. The CDR3 nucleotides read TGTGCCAGCAGCCATAAGGGAGGTGAAAAACTGTTTTTT. Translating gives CASSHKGGEKLFF.

The chain joins TRBV6-5 to TRBJ2-7, with D possibly being TRBD1 (5 bases). Germline V gene lookup returns CDR1 MNHEY and CDR2 SVGAGI. The CDR3 runs 14 residues. Trimming shortened V by 7 bases and J by 2 bases, and 15 bases separated the two germline ends. DNA of the CDR3: TGTGCCAGCACGCTTCGGCAGGGCACCTACGAGCAGTACTTC. As protein: CASTLRQGTYEQYF.

The chain links TRBV6-6 to TRBJ2-2; D might be TRBD2 (5 bases). V was trimmed by 6 bases and J by 0 bases, leaving 14 bases between them. Germline loops: CDR1 MNHNY, CDR2 SVGAGI (reference sequence). The CDR3 covers 16 residues. CDR3 loop: CASSHGLLANTGELFF. CDR3 sequence (DNA): TGTGCCAGCAGCCACGGACTTCTCGCGAACACCGGGGAGCTGTTTTTT.

V gene TRBV3-1 (or the pseudogene TRBV3-2) combines with J gene TRBJ1-2, with a possible D match to TRBD1 (5 bases). The CDR3 sequence is 14 residues long. V dropped 0 bases and J dropped 4 bases, with 9 bases sitting between them. CDR1 is LGHDT, CDR2 YNNKEL, per germline (reference sequence). DNA for the CDR3: TGTGCCAGCAGCCAAGAGGGGGAGGTCTATGGCTACACCTTC. This translates into CASSQEGEVYGYTF.

The chain carries TRBV4-1 and TRBJ1-2, with a weak D call TRBD1 (5 bases). The CDR3 extends over 21 amino acids. From germline, CDR1 is MGHRA and CDR2 YSYEKL. V lost 2 bases to trimming and J lost 6 bases, with 34 bases between them. The CDR3 is CASSQLAAGVAGPQGRHGYTF. The CDR3 region has the DNA TGCGCCAGCAGCCAACTGGCGGCGGGGGTGGCAGGGCCCCAAGGCCGCCATGGCTACACCTTC.

Comment on this clone: Other DNA sequences of this sample code for an identical CDR3. CDR3 sequence (DNA): TGTGCCAGTGGGGACAGGGACTATGGCTACACCTTC. Translating it yields CASGDRDYGYTF. The chain employs TRBV19 and TRBJ1-2; TRBD1 aligns across 9 bases. Trimming removed 8 bases from V and 3 bases from J; junction bases left unmatched: 1. This CDR3 has 12 amino acids. Per the germline V gene, CDR1 is LNHDA and CDR2 is SQIVND (reference sequence).

V and J are TRBV7-3 and TRBJ2-1; possibly TRBD2 for D (6 bases). This CDR3 contains 13 residues. The germline V gene has CDR1 SGHTA and CDR2 FQGTGA. V dropped 2 bases and J dropped 8 bases, with 10 bases sitting between them. CDR3 loop: CASSLLGGDEQFF. CDR3 in DNA: TGTGCCAGCAGCTTACTAGGAGGGGATGAGCAGTTCTTC.

The genes are TRBV2 and TRBJ1-2; D remains unclear. The V end lost 10 bases, the J end lost 4 bases, and 16 bases lay between the germline ends. The CDR3 contains 13 residues. Per germline, CDR1 SNHLY and CDR2 FYNNEI. In nucleotides, the CDR3 is TGTGCCACCTCCGGGGTCATTGCCTATGGCTACACCTTC. Translation gives CATSGVIAYGYTF.

V and J are TRBV7-2 and TRBJ2-1; the D is unclear. V dropped 4 bases and J dropped 0 bases, with 7 bases sitting between them. CDR1 and CDR2 (germline): SGHTA, FQGNSA. The length of the CDR3 is 14 residues. The CDR3 DNA is TGTGCCAGCAGCTCCTACAGCTCCTACAATGAGCAGTTCTTC. As protein: CASSSYSSYNEQFF.

The rearrangement uses TRBV2 and TRBJ1-2, with 8 bases that match TRBD1. V shed 6 bases and J 4 bases; nucleotides not matched to a gene: 4. CDR1 is SNHLY, CDR2 FYNNEI, per germline. The CDR3 sequence is 13 residues long. The CDR3 is CASRGTGGYGYTF. In DNA, the CDR3 is TGTGCCAGCAGGGGGACAGGCGGCTATGGCTACACCTTC.